This record looks at one T cell receptor beta chain sequence and its context. Antigen: not known. This specimen comes from a study of identifying expanded T cells in peripheral blood. Deletions cut 3 bases from V and 5 bases from J, with 20 bases between. CDR1 SGHRS and CDR2 YFSETQ come from the germline V gene. This CDR3 contains 16 residues. Collection occurred without any documented infections or immune events in donors. Findings of the study overall: Across healthy donors, higher total template counts meant significantly greater approximately two-week count variance.

Some clones are missing from TCRdb's copy, which holds only in-frame ones; the method was immunoSEQ multiplex PCR. The sample has tens of thousands of clones, about 83% seen once. This TCR was recovered from a person aged 18 to 75 in good health. The material sequenced was blood. V usage is TRBV5-1 and J usage is TRBJ2-5; D tentatively reads TRBD1 or TRBD2 (7 bases each). CDR3 protein: CASSSGGQPGVETQYF. Here the CDR3 DNA reads TGCGCCAGCAGCTCGGGGGGACAGCCCGGGGTGGAGACCCAGTACTTC.